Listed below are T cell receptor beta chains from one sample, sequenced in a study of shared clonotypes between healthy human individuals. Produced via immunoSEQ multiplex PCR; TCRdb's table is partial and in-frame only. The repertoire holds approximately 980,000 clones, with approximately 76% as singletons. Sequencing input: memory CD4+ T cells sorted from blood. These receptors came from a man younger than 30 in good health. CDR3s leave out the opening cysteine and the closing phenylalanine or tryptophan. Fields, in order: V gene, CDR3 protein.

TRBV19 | ASSTQRGNTGELF
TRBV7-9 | ASSLLDGNSGNTIY
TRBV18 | ASSPPGLGSGTMYEQF
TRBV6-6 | ASSYSMVAEAF
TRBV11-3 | ASSFSPVETQY
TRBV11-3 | ASSSDTKQY
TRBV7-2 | ASSLGLAGGVNEQF
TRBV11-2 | ASSLRWEGLEQF
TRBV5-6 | ASSLPGASGANVLT
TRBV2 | ASSGLAAEQY
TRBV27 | ASSLLGLAGNEQF
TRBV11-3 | ASSLNQGLTGELF
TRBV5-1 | ASSLTGAIYEQY
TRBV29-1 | SVVPAGSYEQY
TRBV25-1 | ASSESEGNQPQH